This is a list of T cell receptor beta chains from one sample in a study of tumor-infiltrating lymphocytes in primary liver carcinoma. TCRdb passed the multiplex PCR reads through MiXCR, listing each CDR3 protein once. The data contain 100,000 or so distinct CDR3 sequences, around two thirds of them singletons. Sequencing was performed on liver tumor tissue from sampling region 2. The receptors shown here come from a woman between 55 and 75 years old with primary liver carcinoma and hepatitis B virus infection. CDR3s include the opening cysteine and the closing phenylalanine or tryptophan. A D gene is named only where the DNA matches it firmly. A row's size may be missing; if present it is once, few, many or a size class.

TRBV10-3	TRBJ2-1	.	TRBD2	CATGLAGGLGRNEEFF	TGTGCCACGGGACTAGCGGGAGGGCTAGGTCGCAATGAGGAATTCTTC
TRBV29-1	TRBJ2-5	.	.	CSVVEGTGETQYF	TGCAGCGTTGTCGAGGGGACGGGTGAGACCCAGTACTTC
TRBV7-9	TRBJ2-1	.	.	CASSLDTPRAGATQWNKQFF	TGTGCCAGCAGCTTAGATACTCCTCGCGCGGGTGCTACCCAATGGAATAAGCAGTTCTTC
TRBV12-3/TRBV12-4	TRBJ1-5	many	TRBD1	CASSLVGQGGQPQHF	TGTGCCAGCAGTTTAGTGGGACAGGGCGGTCAGCCCCAGCATTTT
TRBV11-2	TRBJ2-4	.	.	CASNLECWGRDIQYF	TGTGCCAGCAACTTAGAATGTTGGGGGCGCGACATTCAGTACTTC
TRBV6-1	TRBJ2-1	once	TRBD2	CATTLETGTSDNEQFF	TGTGCCACCACACTCGAGACAGGGACTAGCGACAATGAGCAGTTCTTC
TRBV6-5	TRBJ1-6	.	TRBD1	CASSYRQGNSPLHF	TGTGCGAGCAGTTACCGACAGGGAAATTCACCCCTCCACTTT
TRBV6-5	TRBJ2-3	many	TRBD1	CASSFGTGGADTQYF	TGTGCCAGCAGTTTTGGGACAGGGGGCGCAGATACGCAGTATTTT
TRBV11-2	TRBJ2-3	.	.	CASDMGLPTYTQYF	TGTGCCAGCGACATGGGGCTTCCCACATATACGCAGTATTTT
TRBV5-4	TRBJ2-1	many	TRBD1	CASSLEGAKWNEQFF	TGTGCCAGCAGCTTGGAGGGGGCTAAGTGGAATGAGCAGTTCTTC
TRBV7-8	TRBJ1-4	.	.	CARSLGAGPRNEKLFF	TGCGCCAGGAGCTTAGGGGCCGGGCCGCGTAATGAAAAACTGTTTTTT
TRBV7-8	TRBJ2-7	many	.	CASSLGLGYEQYF	TGTGCCAGCAGCTTAGGGTTGGGGTACGAGCAGTACTTC
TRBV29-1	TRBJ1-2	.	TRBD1	CSVTGTGSFYVYTF	TGTAGCGTTACCGGGACAGGGTCCTTCTATGTCTACACCTTC
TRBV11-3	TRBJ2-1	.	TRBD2	CASNLGRGEWVIDEQFF	TGTGCCAGCAACTTAGGTCGGGGGGAGTGGGTTATCGATGAGCAGTTCTTC
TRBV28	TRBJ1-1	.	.	CASWSGDRGTEAFF	TGCGCCAGTTGGTCAGGGGATAGAGGCACTGAAGCTTTCTTT
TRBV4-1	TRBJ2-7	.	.	CAISQDNGPLYEQYF	TGCGCCATCAGCCAAGATAACGGCCCTCTCTACGAGCAGTACTTC
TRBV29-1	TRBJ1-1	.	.	CSVGYRNTEAFF	TGCAGCGTGGGGTATAGGAACACTGAAGCTTTCTTT
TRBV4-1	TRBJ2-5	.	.	CTSSQDLGDWETQYF	TGCACCAGCAGCCAAGATTTGGGGGATTGGGAGACTCAGTACTTC
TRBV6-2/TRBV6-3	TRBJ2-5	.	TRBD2	CANNRLAEETQYF	TGTGCCAACAACAGACTAGCGGAAGAGACCCAGTACTTC
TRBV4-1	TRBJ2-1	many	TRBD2	CASSQDVGLAGREQFF	TGCGCCAGCAGCCAAGATGTTGGACTAGCGGGGCGGGAGCAGTTCTTC
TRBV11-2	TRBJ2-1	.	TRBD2	CASSLRTSGYDGQFF	TGTGCCAGCAGCTTAAGGACTAGCGGTTACGATGGGCAGTTCTTC
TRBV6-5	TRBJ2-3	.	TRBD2	CASSRLAQSGGTDTQYF	TGCGCCAGCAGCCGACTAGCGCAGAGTGGGGGCACAGATACGCAGTATTTT
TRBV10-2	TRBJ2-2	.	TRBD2	CASSEGPSGRIGELFF	TGCGCCAGCAGTGAGGGTCCCAGCGGGAGAATCGGGGAGCTGTTTTTT
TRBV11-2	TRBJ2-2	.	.	CASSFPTGVCTGELFF	TGTGCCAGCAGCTTCCCAACGGGAGTGTGCACCGGGGAGCTGTTTTTT
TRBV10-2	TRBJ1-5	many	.	CASSESSSDQPQHF	TGCGCCAGCAGTGAGTCATCTAGCGATCAGCCCCAGCATTTT
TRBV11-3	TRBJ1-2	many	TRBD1	CASSLPGQGRYGYTF	TGTGCCAGCAGCTTGCCGGGACAGGGTCGCTATGGCTACACCTTC
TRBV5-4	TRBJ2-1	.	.	CASNLEWAKWNEQFF	TGTGCCAGCAACTTGGAGTGGGCTAAGTGGAATGAGCAGTTCTTC
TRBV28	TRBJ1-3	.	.	CAGSKPRQANSGNTIYF	TGTGCCGGCAGTAAACCCAGACAGGCCAACTCTGGAAACACCATATATTTT
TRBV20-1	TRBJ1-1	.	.	CSATPIFGEPSGRNTEAFF	TGCAGTGCTACCCCAATTTTTGGAGAGCCCTCGGGGAGGAACACTGAAGCTTTCTTT
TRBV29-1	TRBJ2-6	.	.	CSVGGSSGVNVLTF	TGCAGCGTTGGGGGGAGCTCTGGGGTCAACGTCTTGACTTTC
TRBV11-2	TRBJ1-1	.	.	CASSLDPGAGTEALF	TGTGCCAGCAGCTTAGATCCGGGGGCAGGAACCGAAGCCCTCTTT
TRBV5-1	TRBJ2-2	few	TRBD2	CASRGTSGNTGELFF	TGCGCCAGCAGAGGGACTAGCGGTAACACCGGGGAGCTGTTTTTT
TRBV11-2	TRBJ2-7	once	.	CASSMGKQYF	TGTGCCAGCAGCATGGGAAAGCAGTACTTC
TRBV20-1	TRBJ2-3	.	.	CSVLQGQASNQPQYF	TGCAGTGTCCTCCAGGGGCAGGCCAGCAATCAGCCCCAGTATTTT
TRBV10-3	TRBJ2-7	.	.	CAICEVAGGRYKQYF	TGTGCCATCTGTGAAGTTGCTGGGGGCCGCTACAAGCAGTACTTC
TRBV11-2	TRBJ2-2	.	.	CANSPPQAPTGELIF	TGTGCCAACAGCCCTCCGCAAGCACCGACCGGGGAGCTGATTTTT
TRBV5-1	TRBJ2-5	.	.	CASSTDRALKYF	TGCGCCAGCAGCACGGATAGGGCCCTCAAGTACTTC
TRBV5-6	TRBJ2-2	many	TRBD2	CASSLMSGTTTGELFF	TGTGCCAGCAGCTTGATGAGCGGGACCACAACCGGGGAGCTGTTTTTT
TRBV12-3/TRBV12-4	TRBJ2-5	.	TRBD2	CASRRLTGGRRVEDQYF	TGCGCCAGCAGAAGACTAACGGGAGGGCGAAGAGTAGAAGACCAGTACTTC
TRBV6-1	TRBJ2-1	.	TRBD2	CASRETSGREGQQFF	TGTGCCAGCAGGGAGACTAGCGGGAGAGAAGGTCAGCAGTTTTTC
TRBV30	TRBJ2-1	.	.	CAWSQGGYNEQFF	TGTGCCTGGAGTCAGGGGGGGTACAATGAGCAGTTCTTC
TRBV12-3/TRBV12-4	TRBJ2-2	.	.	CASSFPAHTNTGELFF	TGTGCCAGTAGTTTTCCGGCGCATACGAACACCGGGGAGCTGTTTTTT
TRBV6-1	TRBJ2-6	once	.	CASSENPVRGGSGANVLTF	TGTGCCAGCAGTGAAAATCCCGTCAGGGGGGGATCTGGGGCCAACGTCCTGACTTTC
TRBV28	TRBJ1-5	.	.	CASSFGVNGPSHQPQHF	TGTGCCAGCAGTTTTGGGGTAAACGGACCGTCCCATCAGCCCCAGCATTTT
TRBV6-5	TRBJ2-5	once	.	CASGIAVGETQYF	TGTGCCAGCGGCATCGCGGTGGGGGAAACCCAGTACTTC
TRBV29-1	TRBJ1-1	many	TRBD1	CSVRQGIMNTEAFF	TGCAGCGTTAGACAGGGGATCATGAACACTGAAGCTTTCTTT
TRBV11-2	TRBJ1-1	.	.	CASSFTRGGEAFF	TGTGCCAGCAGCTTCACCAGGGGCGGGGAAGCTTTCTTT
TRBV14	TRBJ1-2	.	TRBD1	CDSRLGTGNYGGYTF	TGTGACAGCAGGCTCGGGACAGGGAATTATGGTGGCTACACCTTC
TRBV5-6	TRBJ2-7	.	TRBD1	CASSAHGTGHYEQYF	TGTGCCAGCAGCGCCCACGGGACAGGGCATTACGAGCAATACTTC
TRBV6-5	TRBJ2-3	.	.	CARSGPPPYTQYF	TGTGCCCGTTCAGGCCCCCCGCCTTATACGCAGTATTTT